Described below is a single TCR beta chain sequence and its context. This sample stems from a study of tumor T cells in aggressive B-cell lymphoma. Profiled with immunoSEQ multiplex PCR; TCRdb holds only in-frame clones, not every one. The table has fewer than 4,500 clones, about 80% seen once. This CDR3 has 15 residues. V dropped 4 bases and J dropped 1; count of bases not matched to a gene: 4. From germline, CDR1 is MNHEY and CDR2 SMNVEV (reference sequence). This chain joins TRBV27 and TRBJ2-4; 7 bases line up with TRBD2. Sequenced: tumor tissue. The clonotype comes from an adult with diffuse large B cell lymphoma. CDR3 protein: CASSSPGGAKNIQYF. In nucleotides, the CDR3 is TGTGCCAGCAGTTCCCCCGGGGGGGCCAAAAACATTCAGTACTTC.